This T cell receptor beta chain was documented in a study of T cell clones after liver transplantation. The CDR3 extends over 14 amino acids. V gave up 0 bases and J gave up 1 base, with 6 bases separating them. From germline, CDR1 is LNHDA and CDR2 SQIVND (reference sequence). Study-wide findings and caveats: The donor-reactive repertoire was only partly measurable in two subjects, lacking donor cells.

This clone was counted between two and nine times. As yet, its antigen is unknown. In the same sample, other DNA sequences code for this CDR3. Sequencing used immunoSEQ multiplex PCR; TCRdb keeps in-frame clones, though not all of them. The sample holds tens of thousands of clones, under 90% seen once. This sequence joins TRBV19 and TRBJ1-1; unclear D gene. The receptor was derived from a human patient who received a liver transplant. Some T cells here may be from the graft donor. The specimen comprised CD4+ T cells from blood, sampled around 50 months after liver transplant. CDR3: CASSIETGNTEAFF. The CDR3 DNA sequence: TGTGCCAGTAGTATAGAGACCGGGAACACTGAAGCTTTCTTT. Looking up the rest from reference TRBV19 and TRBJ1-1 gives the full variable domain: DGGITQSPKYLFRKEGQNVTLSCEQNLNHDAMYWYRQDPGQGLRLIYYSQIVNDFQKGDIAEGYSVSREKKESFPLTVTSAQKNPTAFYLCASSIETGNTEAFFGQGTRLTVV.